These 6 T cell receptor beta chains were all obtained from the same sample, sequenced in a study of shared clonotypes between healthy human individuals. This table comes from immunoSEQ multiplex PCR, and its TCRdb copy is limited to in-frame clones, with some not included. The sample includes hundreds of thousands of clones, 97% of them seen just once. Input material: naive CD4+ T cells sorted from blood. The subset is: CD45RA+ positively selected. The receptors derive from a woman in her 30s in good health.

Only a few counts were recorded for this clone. The CDR3 DNA is TGTGCCAGCAGTCCCAGGGGGAGGAGGGATCAGCCCCAGCATTTT. This encodes CASSPRGRRDQPQHF. The gene calls are TRBV2 and TRBJ1-5, with 7 bases identical to TRBD1. CDR1 is SNHLY and CDR2 is FYNNEI in the germline V gene. The CDR3 consists of 15 residues. With V trimmed by 5 bases and J by 5 bases, 9 bases remained unmatched.

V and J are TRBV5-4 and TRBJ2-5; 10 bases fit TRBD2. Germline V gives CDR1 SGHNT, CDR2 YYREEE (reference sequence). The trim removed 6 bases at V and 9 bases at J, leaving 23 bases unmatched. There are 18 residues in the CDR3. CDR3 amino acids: CASTETGASGSSVRSQYF. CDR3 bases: TGTGCCAGCACCGAAACGGGGGCTAGCGGGAGTTCCGTCCGGTCCCAGTACTTC. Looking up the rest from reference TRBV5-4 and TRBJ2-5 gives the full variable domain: ETGVTQSPTHLIKTRGQQVTLRCSSQSGHNTVSWYQQALGQGPQFIFQYYREEENGRGNFPPRFSGLQFPNYSSELNVNALELDDSALYLCASTETGASGSSVRSQYFGPGTRLLVL.

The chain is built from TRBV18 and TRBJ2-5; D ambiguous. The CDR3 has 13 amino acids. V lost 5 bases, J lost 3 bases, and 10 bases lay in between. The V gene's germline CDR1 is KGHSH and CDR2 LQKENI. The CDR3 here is CASSVLDEETQYF. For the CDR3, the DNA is TGTGCCAGCTCAGTGCTGGACGAAGAGACCCAGTACTTC. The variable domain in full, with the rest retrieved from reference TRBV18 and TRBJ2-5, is NAGVMQNPRHLVRRRGQEARLRCSPMKGHSHVYWYRQLPEEGLKFMVYLQKENIIDESGMPKERFSAEFPKEGPSILRIQQVVRGDSAAYFCASSVLDEETQYFGPGTRLLVL.

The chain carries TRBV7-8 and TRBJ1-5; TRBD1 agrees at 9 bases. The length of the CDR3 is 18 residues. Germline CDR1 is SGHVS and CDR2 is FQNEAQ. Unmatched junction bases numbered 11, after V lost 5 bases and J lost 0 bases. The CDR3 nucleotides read TGTGCCAGCAGCAGCGGGACAGGGATATACTATAGCAATCAGCCCCAGCATTTT. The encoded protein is CASSSGTGIYYSNQPQHF.

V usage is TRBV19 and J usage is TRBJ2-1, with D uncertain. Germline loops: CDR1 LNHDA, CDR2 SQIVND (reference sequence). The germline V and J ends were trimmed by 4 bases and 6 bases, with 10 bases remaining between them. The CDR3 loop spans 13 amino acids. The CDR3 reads CASSTQTGNEQFF. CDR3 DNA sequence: TGTGCCAGTAGTACCCAGACCGGCAATGAGCAGTTCTTC.

The CDR3 DNA reads as TGTGCCAGCAGTTACGGAACCTACGAGCAGTACTTC. Translated, it gives CASSYGTYEQYF. The chain links TRBV27 to TRBJ2-7; unclear D gene. CDR3 length equals 12 residues. Germline CDR1 and CDR2: MNHEY and SMNVEV (reference sequence). Between the trimmed V and J ends, which lost 4 bases and 2 bases, there was a span of 6 bases.